The text below deals with one T cell receptor beta chain. What antigen it recognizes has not been identified. No per-base quality is available; no much larger clone lies one base away. This sample is drawn from a study of identical twins (dated by TCRdb to 2016 to 2018). About the investigation overall: To test whether fetal clonotypes persist, the study used deep sequencing on TCR alpha and beta repertoires from monozygotic twins, unrelated adults of various ages, and cord blood. Replicate twin experiments were performed at different times using different library preparation protocols to rule out contamination.

The V and J ends are trimmed by 7 bases and 1 base, leaving 10 bases between them. CDR1 and CDR2, looked up from the germline V gene (reference sequence), are LNHDA and SQIVND. Taken from cysteine to phenylalanine, the CDR3 has 14 residues. The only DNA kept is the CDR3, 42 bases in frame from the first base. Every donor was a healthy Caucasian. The twin cohort comprised three pairs of female monozygotic twins, all aged about 18 to 29 years. Positive isolation kits from Invitrogen were used to isolate CD4+ and CD8+ T cell populations. Points the paper makes about the study in general: Because the same donors could not be followed over many years, the conclusions relied on cross-sectional statistical analysis. Out-of-frame TCR alpha sequences shared between twins showed an excess of low generation-probability sequences compared with coincidental sharing between unrelated individuals. Abundant cord blood beta clonotypes had fewer insertions, young adult naive repertoires showed a similar but weaker trend, and memory repertoires showed no such trend. Zero-insertion analyses could be partly confounded by invariant T cells such as MAIT and iNKT, although diverse VJ usage argued against such confounding for most clonotypes. The excess sharing between twins in beta out-of-frame sequences was weaker because fewer shared sequences reduced the signal-to-noise ratio. In monozygotic twins, out-of-frame TCR alpha sharing was systematically underestimated by recombination models, although the models agreed with sharing between unrelated individuals.

Libraries were prepared through 5' RACE. Instrument used: Illumina HiSeq 2000. A universal primer binding site was added through template switching, and the final cDNA carried a unique molecular identifier so that TCR cDNA molecules could be counted accurately. Specific primers in the conserved constant-segment region were used to synthesize first-strand cDNA for TCR alpha and beta chains. Each cDNA library was double barcoded, with a SMART-Mk sample barcode plus Illumina barcodes, to control for contamination. TruSeq adapter sequences along with Illumina sample barcodes were introduced in two successive PCR steps. Sequencing of the TCR alpha and beta cDNA libraries was done on the Illumina HiSeq platform using custom primers. Concerning the study's data processing: Raw reads were processed with MiGEC to extract unique molecular identifiers, and MiXCR was used to determine CDR3 positions. Recombination models were inferred per individual with the repgenHMM and IGoR tools using an EM algorithm. Shared clonotype analysis was performed with the tcR package in R, normalizing sharing by the product of cloneset sizes. To study raw recombination free of thymic and clonal selection effects, out-of-frame nonproductive sequences were analyzed. The raw public data were reprocessed by TCRdb itself: fastp quality trimming at Q25, MiXCR clonotype calling, in-frame beta chains only. When rows share a CDR3 protein, they turn into one entry using the most common DNA and genes. The V and J calls reflect TCRdb's pipeline rather than the authors' work. The sample contains fewer than 500,000 distinct CDR3 sequences, 14% of them found a single time. The biggest ten clones account for 0.95% to 1% of the sample.

The sample also formed part of further work on yellow fever vaccine responses in identical twins. The second study, in turn, reports: The authors reported that the T cell response to vaccination in identical twins appeared partly convergent and partly personalized. In identical twins, the study followed T cell clones that responded to the vaccine with precision.

The rearrangement combines TRBV19 with TRBJ2-2; the D assignment is uncertain and may be TRBD1 or TRBD2, with 5 bases supporting each. This sequence originates from a woman aged 18-29 years in good health. Sequencing was performed on CD4+ T cells sorted from blood. Read as DNA, the sequence is TGTGCCAGTATGGGACGGAGGAACACCGGGGAGCTGTTTTTT. It specifies CASMGRRNTGELFF.